The clone carrying this T cell receptor beta chain has only a few counts. Antigen: not known. This entry belongs to a study of T-cell memory formation after mild COVID-19. Overall study: Largely donor-specific sequence clusters came from two donors.

One entry per CDR3 protein, called by TCRdb with MiXCR from the 5' RACE reads. The data show over 300,000 distinct CDR3 sequences, 20% to 25% seen once. Study-wide findings and caveats: Clones contracting across day 15 to 85 had a balanced CD4/CD8 profile; later expanding clones leaned CD4+. That cross-reactive memory joined was suggested by some responding clones appearing in pre-infection memory.

This CDR3 contains 16 residues. V lost 6 bases, J lost 0 bases, and 9 bases stayed unmatched. Germline CDR1 MNHNY, CDR2 SVGAGI (reference sequence). The chain recombines TRBV6-6 with TRBJ1-1; TRBD1 matches at 8 bases. Source material: PBMCs or a T cell subset sorted from them (not recorded which). This receptor was identified in a young man who had mild COVID-19 (a few samples of this study predate the infection). Cell type and time point are not known. CDR3 in amino acids: CASRQQWTGMNTEAFF. In nucleotides, the CDR3 is TGTGCCAGCAGACAACAATGGACAGGGATGAACACTGAAGCTTTCTTT.